Listed here are 20 T cell receptor beta chains from one sample, sequenced in a study of T cell clusters in autoimmune cytopenias (dated by TCRdb to about 2019). Each sample's TRB amplification started from 250 ng of peripheral blood genomic DNA, which corresponds to tens of thousands of genome equivalents. Data came from an Illumina MiSeq. To amplify TRB rearrangements, a touch-down multiplex PCR protocol was run with the TRB-A and TRB-B primer pools combined in a single tube. TCRdb reprocessed the reads; each CDR3 protein sequence makes one entry, and DNA is unavailable. The sample table includes some 4,100 distinct CDR3 sequences. The top ten constitute approximately 14% of the sample. The same specimen was also included in a second study, on T cell repertoires in aging, cancer and after chemotherapy.

Input material: peripheral blood. The receptors were sampled from a human donor in good health.

The genes are TRBV4-2 and TRBJ2-7; no DNA is available, so the TRBD1 call from TCRdb remains unchecked. CDR1 and CDR2 from the germline V gene are LGHNA and YNFKEQ. This CDR3 has 13 amino acids. CDR3 in amino acids: CASTGGEPYEQYF.

This clonotype is identified as medium-sized from frequency. The chain carries TRBV19 and TRBJ2-7; the D gene TCRdb calls, TRBD1, cannot be checked with no DNA. CDR1 LNHDA and CDR2 SQIVND come from the germline V gene (reference sequence). This CDR3 spans 15 amino acids. The chain's CDR3 is CASSMRGGSSYEQYF.

This clonotype registers medium-sized by frequency. The chain uses TRBV6-5 and TRBJ1-2; as DNA is missing, the TRBD1 call by TCRdb cannot be tested. This CDR3 region has 16 residues. Germline V gene lookup returns CDR1 MNHEY and CDR2 SVGAGI. The CDR3 loop reads CASSATGTGNHYGYTF.

Measured by frequency, this clonotype is medium-sized. The J gene is TRBJ1-2, the V gene TRBV27; the D call from TCRdb, TRBD1, cannot be confirmed without DNA. Germline lookup yields CDR1 MNHEY and CDR2 SMNVEV (reference sequence). There are 15 residues in the CDR3. CDR3 sequence: CASRNRDRSGYGYTF.

This clonotype registers medium-sized by frequency. The chain couples TRBV5-4 to TRBJ2-3; TCRdb picks TRBD2, but there is no DNA to check that call. This CDR3 comprises 15 residues. CDR1 is SGHNT, CDR2 YYREEE, per germline (reference sequence). The CDR3 is CASSKTSGVTDTQYF.

By frequency, this clonotype is medium-sized. V is TRBV5-4 and J is TRBJ2-2. In germline, CDR1 is SGHNT, CDR2 YYREEE (reference sequence). The CDR3 has 13 amino acids. The chain's CDR3 is CASSTSYTGELFF.

The J gene is TRBJ2-3, the V gene TRBV14; the D call from TCRdb, TRBD1, cannot be confirmed without DNA. The germline V gene has CDR1 SGHDN and CDR2 FVKESK. The CDR3 is made up of 15 amino acids. The CDR3 reads CASSQVGQGVDTQYF.

The chain has TRBV19 and TRBJ2-2; TCRdb reports TRBD1, a call that lacks DNA to check it against. This CDR3 comprises 15 residues. Germline-derived CDR1 and CDR2 are LNHDA and SQIVND (reference sequence). The CDR3 protein is CASSIDRGDTGELFF.

According to its frequency, this clonotype is medium-sized (0.01 to 0.1%). This chain uses TRBV6-2 or TRBV6-3 with TRBJ2-6; TCRdb lists TRBD1, though no DNA is available to test this call. The CDR3 totals 16 residues. Germline CDR1 MNHEY, CDR2 SVGEGT. CDR3 sequence: CASRWQGLTGANVLTF.

Its frequency marks this clonotype as medium-sized. The chain carries TRBV6-5 and TRBJ2-2; absent DNA, TCRdb's TRBD1 call cannot be checked. Germline V gene data show CDR1 as MNHEY and CDR2 as SVGAGI. This CDR3 contains 15 residues. CDR3: CASSYGGGNTGELFF.

This clonotype is deemed medium-sized (0.01 to 0.1%) by its frequency. The genes are TRBV5-1 and TRBJ2-2; the D gene TCRdb calls, TRBD1, cannot be checked with no DNA. The CDR3 consists of 15 residues. Germline V gene sequence: CDR1 SGHRS, CDR2 YFSETQ. The CDR3 spells CASSPGQEHTGELFF.

Considering frequency, this clonotype is medium-sized. The V gene is TRBV12-3 or TRBV12-4, the J gene TRBJ2-3. The CDR3 runs to 13 residues. The CDR3 here is CASSPEPTDTQYF.

Its frequency marks this clonotype as medium-sized. This chain links TRBV6-5 with TRBJ1-1. The CDR3 extends over 17 amino acids. Germline loops: CDR1 MNHEY, CDR2 SVGAGI. The CDR3 region is CASSYSSGEIMNTEAFF.

This clonotype is labeled medium-sized (0.01 to 0.1%) based on frequency. This sequence joins TRBV6-5 and TRBJ2-7; TCRdb's D call, TRBD2, is unchecked because there is no DNA. The V gene's germline CDR1 is MNHEY and CDR2 SVGAGI. The CDR3 is 16 residues long. The CDR3 loop reads CASSYSGTRMGIEQYF.

This clonotype is deemed medium-sized (0.01 to 0.1%) by its frequency. The V and J genes are TRBV5-6 and TRBJ2-3. This CDR3 is 13 amino acids long. Germline V lookup: CDR1 SGHDT, CDR2 YYEEEE. The CDR3 protein is CASSPTTADTQYF.

Frequency places this clonotype as medium-sized (0.01 to 0.1%). The chain recombines TRBV5-5 with TRBJ1-6; without DNA, the TCRdb call of TRBD1 cannot be checked. The germline V gene has CDR1 SGHKS and CDR2 YYEKEE (reference sequence). The CDR3 sequence is 14 residues long. This CDR3 reads CASSLLDRGSPLHF.

This clonotype shows up as medium-sized (0.01 to 0.1%) by frequency. The chain joins TRBV19 to TRBJ2-6. This CDR3 comprises 15 residues. CDR1 and CDR2 from the germline V gene are LNHDA and SQIVND (reference sequence). CDR3 protein: CASSTGGAGANVLTF.

This clonotype is medium-sized (0.01 to 0.1%) by frequency. The chain joins TRBV6-5 to TRBJ2-7. CDR1 is MNHEY and CDR2 is SVGAGI in the germline V gene. This CDR3 comprises 13 residues. CDR3 in amino acids: CASRLTSSYEQYF.

This chain connects TRBV7-9 to TRBJ2-2; TCRdb proposes TRBD1, but this gene call is untestable without DNA. Germline V gives CDR1 SEHNR, CDR2 FQNEAQ (reference sequence). The CDR3 consists of 15 residues. CDR3 region: CASSRPTVGGGELFF.

This clonotype is identified as medium-sized (0.01 to 0.1%) from frequency. The chain couples TRBV15 to TRBJ2-3. The CDR3 covers 15 residues. Per the germline V gene, CDR1 is LNHNV and CDR2 is YYDKDF (reference sequence). CDR3 amino acids: CATSRDGASTDTQYF.